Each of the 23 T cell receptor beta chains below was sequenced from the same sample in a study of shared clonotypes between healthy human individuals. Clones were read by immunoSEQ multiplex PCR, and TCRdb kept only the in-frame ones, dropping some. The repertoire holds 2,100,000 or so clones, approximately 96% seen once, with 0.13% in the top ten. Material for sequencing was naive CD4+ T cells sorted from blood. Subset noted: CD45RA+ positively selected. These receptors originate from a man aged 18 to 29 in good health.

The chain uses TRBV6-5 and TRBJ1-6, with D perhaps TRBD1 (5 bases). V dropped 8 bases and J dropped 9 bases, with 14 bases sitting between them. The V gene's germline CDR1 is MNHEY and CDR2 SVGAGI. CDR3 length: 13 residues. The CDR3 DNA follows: TGTGCCAGCCGTATGGAGGGGAGTTCACCCCTCCACTTT. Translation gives CASRMEGSSPLHF.

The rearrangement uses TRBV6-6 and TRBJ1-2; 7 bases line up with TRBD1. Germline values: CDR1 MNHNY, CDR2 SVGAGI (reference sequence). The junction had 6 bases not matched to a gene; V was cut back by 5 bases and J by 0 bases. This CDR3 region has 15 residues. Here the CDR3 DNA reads TGTGCCAGCAGTCGGTCCGGGACAGCTAACTATGGCTACACCTTC. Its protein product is CASSRSGTANYGYTF.

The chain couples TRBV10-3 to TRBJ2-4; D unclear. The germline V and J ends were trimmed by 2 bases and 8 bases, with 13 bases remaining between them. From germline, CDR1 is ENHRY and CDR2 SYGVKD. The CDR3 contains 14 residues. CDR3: CAISEPTVSDIQYF. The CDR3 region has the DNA TGTGCCATCAGTGAGCCGACGGTGTCGGACATTCAGTACTTC.

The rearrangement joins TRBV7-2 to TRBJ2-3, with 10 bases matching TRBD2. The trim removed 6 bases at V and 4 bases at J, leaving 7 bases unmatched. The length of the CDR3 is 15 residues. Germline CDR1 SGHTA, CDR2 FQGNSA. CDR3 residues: CASSPSGRAADTQYF. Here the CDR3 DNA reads TGTGCCAGCAGTCCCAGCGGGAGGGCCGCAGATACGCAGTATTTT.

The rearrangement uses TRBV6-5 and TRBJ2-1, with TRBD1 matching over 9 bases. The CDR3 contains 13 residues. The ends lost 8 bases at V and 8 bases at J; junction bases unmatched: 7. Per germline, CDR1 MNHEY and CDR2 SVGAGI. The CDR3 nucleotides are TGTGCCAGCTGGGGACAGGGTGAATATGAGCAGTTCTTC. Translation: CASWGQGEYEQFF.

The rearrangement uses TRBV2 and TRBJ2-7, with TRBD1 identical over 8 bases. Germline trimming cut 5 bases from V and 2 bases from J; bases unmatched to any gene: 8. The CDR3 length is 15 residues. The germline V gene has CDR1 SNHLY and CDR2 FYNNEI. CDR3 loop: CASSLQGVGAYEQYF. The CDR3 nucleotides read TGTGCCAGCAGTCTACAGGGGGTGGGAGCCTACGAGCAGTACTTC.

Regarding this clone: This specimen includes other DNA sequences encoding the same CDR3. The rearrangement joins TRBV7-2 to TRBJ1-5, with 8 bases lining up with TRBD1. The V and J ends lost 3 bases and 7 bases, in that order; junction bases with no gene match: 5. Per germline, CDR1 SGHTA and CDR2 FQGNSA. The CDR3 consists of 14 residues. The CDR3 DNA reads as TGTGCCAGCAGCTTGGATACAGGGGGACAGCCCCAGCATTTT. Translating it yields CASSLDTGGQPQHF.

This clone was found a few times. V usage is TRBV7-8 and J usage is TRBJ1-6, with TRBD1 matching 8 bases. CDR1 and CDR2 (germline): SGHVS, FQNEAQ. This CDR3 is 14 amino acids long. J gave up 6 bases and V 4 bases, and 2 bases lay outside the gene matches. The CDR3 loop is CASSYQGANSPLHF. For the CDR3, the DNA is TGTGCCAGCAGCTATCAGGGGGCTAATTCACCCCTCCACTTT. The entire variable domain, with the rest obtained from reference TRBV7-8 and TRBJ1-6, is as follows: GAGVSQSPRYKVAKRGQDVALRCDPISGHVSLFWYQQALGQGPEFLTYFQNEAQLDKSGLPSDRFFAERPEGSVSTLKIQRTQQEDSAVYLCASSYQGANSPLHFGNGTRLTVT.

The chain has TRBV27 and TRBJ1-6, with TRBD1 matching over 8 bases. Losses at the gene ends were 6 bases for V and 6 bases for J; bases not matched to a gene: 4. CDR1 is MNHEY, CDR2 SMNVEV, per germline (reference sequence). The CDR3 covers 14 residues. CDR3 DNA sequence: TGTGCCAGCAGGGGGACAGGTGCTAATTCACCCCTCCACTTT. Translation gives CASRGTGANSPLHF.

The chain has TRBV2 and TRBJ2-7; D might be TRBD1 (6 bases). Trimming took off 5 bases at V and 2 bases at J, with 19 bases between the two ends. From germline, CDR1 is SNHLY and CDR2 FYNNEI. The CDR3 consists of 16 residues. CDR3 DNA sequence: TGTGCCAGCAGTTTCTCAGACTTCAGGGGTCCCTACGAGCAGTACTTC. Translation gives CASSFSDFRGPYEQYF.

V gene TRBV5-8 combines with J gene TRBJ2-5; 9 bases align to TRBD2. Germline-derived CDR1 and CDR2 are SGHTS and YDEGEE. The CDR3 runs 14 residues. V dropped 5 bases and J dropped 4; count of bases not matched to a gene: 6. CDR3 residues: CASRTGTSLETQYF. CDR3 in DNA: TGTGCCAGCAGAACCGGGACTAGCCTAGAGACCCAGTACTTC.

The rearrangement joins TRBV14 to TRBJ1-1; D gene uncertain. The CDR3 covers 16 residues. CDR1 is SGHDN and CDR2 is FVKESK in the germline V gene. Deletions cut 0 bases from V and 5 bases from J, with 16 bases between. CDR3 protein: CASSQDKVKGRTEAFF. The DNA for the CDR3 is TGTGCCAGCAGCCAAGATAAGGTAAAGGGTCGTACTGAAGCTTTCTTT.

This CDR3 reads CASSSGTSGGAIDTQYF. In DNA, the CDR3 is TGCGCCAGCAGCTCCGGGACTAGCGGGGGGGCCATAGATACGCAGTATTTT. This chain uses TRBV5-1 with TRBJ2-3, with 16 nucleotides matching TRBD2. Trimming at V came to 3 bases and at J to 5 bases, leaving 6 bases not matched to a gene. Germline V gene data show CDR1 as SGHRS and CDR2 as YFSETQ. This CDR3 comprises 17 residues. The variable domain in full, with the rest retrieved from reference TRBV5-1 and TRBJ2-3, is KAGVTQTPRYLIKTRGQQVTLSCSPISGHRSVSWYQQTPGQGLQFLFEYFSETQRNKGNFPGRFSGRQFSNSRSEMNVSTLELGDSALYLCASSSGTSGGAIDTQYFGPGTRLTVL.

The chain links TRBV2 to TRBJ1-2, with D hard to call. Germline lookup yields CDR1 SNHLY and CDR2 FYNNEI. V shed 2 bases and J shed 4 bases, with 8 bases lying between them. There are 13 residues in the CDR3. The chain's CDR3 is CASSETVFYGYTF. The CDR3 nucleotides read TGTGCCAGCAGTGAAACAGTTTTCTATGGCTACACCTTC. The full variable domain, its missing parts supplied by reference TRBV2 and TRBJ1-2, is EPEVTQTPSHQVTQMGQEVILRCVPISNHLYFYWYRQILGQKVEFLVSFYNNEISEKSEIFDDQFSVERPDGSNFTLKIRSTKLEDSAMYFCASSETVFYGYTFGSGTRLTVV.

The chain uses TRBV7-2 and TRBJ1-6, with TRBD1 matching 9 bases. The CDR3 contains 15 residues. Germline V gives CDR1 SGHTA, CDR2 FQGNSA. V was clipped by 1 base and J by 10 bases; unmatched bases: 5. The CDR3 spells CASSLEDRGESPLHF. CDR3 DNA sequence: TGTGCCAGCAGCTTAGAGGACAGGGGCGAATCACCCCTCCACTTT.

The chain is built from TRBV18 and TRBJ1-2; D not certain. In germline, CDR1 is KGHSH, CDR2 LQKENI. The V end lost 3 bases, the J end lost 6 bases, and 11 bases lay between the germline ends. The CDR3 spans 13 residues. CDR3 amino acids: CASSPRLMDGYTF. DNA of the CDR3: TGTGCCAGCTCACCGAGGTTGATGGATGGCTACACCTTC.

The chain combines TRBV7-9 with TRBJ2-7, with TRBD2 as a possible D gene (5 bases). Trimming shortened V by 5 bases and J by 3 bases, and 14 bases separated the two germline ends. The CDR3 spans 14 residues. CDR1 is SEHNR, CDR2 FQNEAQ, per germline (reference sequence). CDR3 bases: TGTGCCAGCAGCCTCACGAGGGATCACTACGAGCAGTACTTC. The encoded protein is CASSLTRDHYEQYF.

CDR3 in DNA: TGTGCCAGCTCACCACTCGGAGGGACTTCTGGAAACACCATATATTTT. Encoded protein: CASSPLGGTSGNTIYF. This chain connects TRBV18 to TRBJ1-3, with TRBD1 as a possible D gene (5 bases). Germline CDR1 and CDR2: KGHSH and LQKENI. V was clipped by 1 base and J by 1 base, with 11 bases between them. The CDR3 has 16 amino acids.

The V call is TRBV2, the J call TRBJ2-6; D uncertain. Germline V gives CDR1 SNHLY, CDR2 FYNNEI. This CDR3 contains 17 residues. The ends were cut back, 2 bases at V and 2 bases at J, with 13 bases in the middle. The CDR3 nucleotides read TGTGCCAGCAGTGAATTGGGCCTCAGGACTGGGGCCAACGTCCTGACTTTC. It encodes CASSELGLRTGANVLTF.

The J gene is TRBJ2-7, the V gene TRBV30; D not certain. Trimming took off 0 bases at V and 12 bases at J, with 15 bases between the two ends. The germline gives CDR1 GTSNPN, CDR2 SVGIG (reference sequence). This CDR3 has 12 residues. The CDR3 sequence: CAWSVLGNTAYF. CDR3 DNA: TGTGCCTGGAGTGTACTGGGGAATACGGCGTACTTC.

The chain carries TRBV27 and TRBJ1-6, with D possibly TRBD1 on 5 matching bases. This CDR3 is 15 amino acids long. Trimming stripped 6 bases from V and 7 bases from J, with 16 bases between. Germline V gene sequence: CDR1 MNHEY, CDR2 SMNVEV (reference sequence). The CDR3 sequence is CASRRQGGLNSPLHF. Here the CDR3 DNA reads TGTGCCAGCAGGCGGCAGGGCGGGTTAAATTCACCCCTCCACTTT.

The DNA of the CDR3 is TGTGCCTGGAGTGTACGGGACAGGGTGGACTATGGCTACACCTTC. Translation: CAWSVRDRVDYGYTF. V is TRBV30 and J is TRBJ1-2; 9 nucleotides align to TRBD1. The V gene end was trimmed by 0 bases and the J gene end by 3 bases; junction bases not matched to a gene: 5. The CDR3 is made up of 15 amino acids. Germline V gene data show CDR1 as GTSNPN and CDR2 as SVGIG (reference sequence).

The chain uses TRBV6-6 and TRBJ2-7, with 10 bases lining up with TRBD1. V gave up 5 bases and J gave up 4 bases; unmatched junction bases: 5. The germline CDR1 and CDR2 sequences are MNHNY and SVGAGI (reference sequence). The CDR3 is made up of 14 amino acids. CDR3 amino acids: CASSTGTGVYEQYF. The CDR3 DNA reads TGTGCCAGCAGTACCGGGACAGGGGTGTACGAGCAGTACTTC.